This T cell receptor beta chain was recorded in a study of blood T cell repertoires in COVID-19. The CDR3 totals 13 residues. Losses at the gene ends were 5 bases for V and 3 bases for J; bases not matched to a gene: 4. The germline CDR1 and CDR2 sequences are SGHAT and FQDESV (reference sequence). Method: immunoSEQ multiplex PCR; TCRdb's copy keeps in-frame clones and lacks some. The data show more than 85,000 clones, with around 90% seen just once and approximately 5.4% held by the top ten. V gene TRBV11-1 combines with J gene TRBJ2-7; 7 positions agree with TRBD1. The specimen was peripheral blood. This sequence was found in a woman aged 45 to 65 with COVID-19, enrolled during active disease. CDR3 residues: CASSHRQGYEQYF. The CDR3 DNA follows: TGTGCCAGCAGCCACAGACAGGGCTACGAGCAGTACTTC.